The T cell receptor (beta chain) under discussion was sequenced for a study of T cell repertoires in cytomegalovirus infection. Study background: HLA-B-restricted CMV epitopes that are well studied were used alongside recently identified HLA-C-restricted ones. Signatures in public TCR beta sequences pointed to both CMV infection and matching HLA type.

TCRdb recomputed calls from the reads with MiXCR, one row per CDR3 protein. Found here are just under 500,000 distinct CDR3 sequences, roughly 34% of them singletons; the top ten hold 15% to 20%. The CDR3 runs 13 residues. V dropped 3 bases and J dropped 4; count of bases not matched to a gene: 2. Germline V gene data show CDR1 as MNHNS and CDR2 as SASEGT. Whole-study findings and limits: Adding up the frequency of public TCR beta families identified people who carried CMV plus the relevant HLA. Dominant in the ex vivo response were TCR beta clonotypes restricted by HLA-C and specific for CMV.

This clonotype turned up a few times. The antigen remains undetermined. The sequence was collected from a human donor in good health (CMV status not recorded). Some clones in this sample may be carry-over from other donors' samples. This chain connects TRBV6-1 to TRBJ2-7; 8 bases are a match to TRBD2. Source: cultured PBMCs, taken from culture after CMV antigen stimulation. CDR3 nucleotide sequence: TGTGCCAGCAGTGACCGGGGGGGGTACGAGCAGTACTTC. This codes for CASSDRGGYEQYF.